There are a few counts of the clone carrying this T cell receptor (beta chain). What it recognizes is unknown. Unique molecular identifiers featured in how the TCRbeta library was prepared. TCRdb recomputed calls from the PCR reads with MiXCR, one row per CDR3 protein. The sample shows more than 85,000 distinct CDR3 sequences, approximately 5.4% of them seen only once. These data belong to a study of T-cell reconstitution after alpha-beta-depleted transplantation in children. Whole-study results and caveats: Expanded clones from the graft, numbering several hundred, reportedly supplied alpha-beta T cells about two months after transplant. Most T-cell counts and diversity one year after the transplant came from T cells that were newly produced. Surviving recipient T cells and thymic progenitors accounted for the high day-60 TCRbeta diversity observed in some patients.

Germline assignment: CDR1 SGHRS and CDR2 YFSETQ. The V end was cut by 0 bases, the J end by 0 bases, with 12 bases between. The CDR3 covers 16 residues. The chain links TRBV5-1 to TRBJ2-5; D ambiguous. This sequence was found in a female patient aged 2 to 10 who had a stem cell transplant for Fanconi anemia, so the T cells may come from the graft donor. The starting material was PBMCs, mostly from graft donor cells, obtained 60 days after TCRalphabeta/CD19-depleted stem cell transplant. Written as DNA, the CDR3 is TGCGCCAGCAGCTTGGTGGCCAGCTCCCACCAAGAGACCCAGTACTTC. Protein: CASSLVASSHQETQYF.